Included here is one TCR beta chain sequence, with context. Its specific antigen is unknown. The record has no base qualities; no much larger clone is one base away. This record comes from a study of T cells after posttransplantation cyclophosphamide (TCRdb year 2016). Describing the broader study: T cell repertoire reconstitution was tracked by TRB sequencing after myeloablative bone marrow transplantation in which posttransplantation cyclophosphamide was used as GVHD prophylaxis. Public TRB sequences were queried against a database of over 3,600 sequences associated with responses to pathogens, tumor antigens, self-antigens and alloantigens. In 3 patients, TRB sequencing was also performed on up to about 3 more blood samples taken 2 to 5.2 years after transplant, and in a handful of patients, pretransplant blood was also TRB-sequenced. Samples from roughly 35 PTCy-treated patients, along with samples from 15 to 20 of their related bone marrow donors, underwent antigen receptor sequencing. Because TRA and TRB clonality were tightly correlated in 8 or 9 samples, subsequent TCR analyses were focused on TRB only. Blood from every one of the roughly 30 PTCy patients who had 1-year posttransplant specimens underwent TRB sequencing.

To count as naive, T cells had to be viable CD3+CD4+ or CD3+CD8+ cells with a CCR7+CD45RA+CD45RO-CD95-CD27+CD28+ profile. On the day of marrow donation, related bone marrow donors gave peripheral blood samples. Peripheral blood and bone marrow mononuclear cells were isolated by Ficoll-Hypaque density centrifugation and cryopreserved. Sorting of CD4+ and CD8+ T cells, including naive and memory subsets, was performed by FACS on a FACSAria II. Paper-wide results and their limitations: At 1-2 months, donor-recipient similarity was low but rose over the first year, and the later blood repertoires were often dominated by donor CD8+ memory clones. The TRB repertoires of T cells infiltrating skin or GI tract showed only limited overlap with the TRB repertoires of T cells in blood. Across approximately 45 patients, recipient CMV seropositivity and CMV reactivation were highly associated with TRB clonality; PTCy diversity was similar to CNI/methotrexate controls.

TRB sequencing was run on genomic DNA with either the immunoSEQ assay at survey resolution or the hsTCRB kit. Per the authors' processing: The immunoSEQ software handled the initial read processing, while the LymphoSeq R package was used for the repertoire analyses. Clonality was computed as 1 minus normalized Shannon entropy, and a Gini coefficient was also calculated for each TRB dataset. Phenotypes of unsorted samples were inferred by mapping TRB sequences from sorted subsets of the recipient or donor onto unsorted samples of the same recipient. Imported from immuneACCESS, the table was reduced by TCRdb to in-frame sequences with V and J called. These copies leave out some clones; in studies compared against another copy, an unresolved V gene accounts for under half, and the cause of the remainder is not known. That table furnishes V, J and clone size, whereas the DNA furnished D and trimming. The sample profile shows tens of thousands of clones; 95% to 98% of them were found once. Of the sample, about 0.15% falls within the top ten clones.

From a lookup of the germline V gene, CDR1 and CDR2 are LGHNT and FRNRAP. The CDR3 numbers 14 residues from cysteine through phenylalanine. The entry retains the CDR3 DNA only, 42 bases that are in frame from base 1. The V end gives up 4 bases and the J end 4 bases, leaving 4 bases in the junction not matched to a gene. This clonotype was obtained from a man in his fifties in good health, CMV-negative, and a related stem cell transplant donor. The rearrangement joined TRBV12-5 to TRBJ2-3, and TRBD2 matches 8 of the central bases. Sequences were obtained from naive CD4+ T cells sorted from PBMCs. For the CDR3, the sequence is CASGWGTSSDTQYF. The DNA is as follows: TGTGCTAGTGGTTGGGGGACTAGTTCAGATACGCAGTATTTT.